This record concerns one TCR beta chain sequence. The target antigen is unknown. These data belong to a study of CD8 T cells in ankylosing spondylitis. The CDR3 has 16 residues. The germline V gene encodes CDR1 SGHRS and CDR2 YFSETQ. V shed 0 bases and J shed 4 bases, with 16 bases lying between them. As the method for making TCR beta libraries, quantitative 5'-RACE with molecular barcodes was used. TCRdb ran MiXCR on the 5' RACE reads and lists one entry per CDR3 protein. The data show more than 500,000 distinct CDR3 sequences, under 5.5% seen once. Study outcomes and limitations: Typical of ankylosing spondylitis blood, it appeared, was a TCR beta motif of several highly homologous variants. The authors reported significant enrichment of disease-linked clones in matched ankylosing spondylitis synovial fluid. Clones linked to disease, bearing a CD8+ phenotype, were relatively rare in peripheral blood. A number of the motif variants had already been described in reactive arthritis synovial fluid and blood.

Sequencing was done on a sample of blood, either unsorted or a sorted T cell fraction (not recorded which). This TCR came from a male donor with ankylosing spondylitis. The V call is TRBV5-1, the J call TRBJ2-5, with D possibly being TRBD1 (6 bases). The DNA for the CDR3 is TGCGCCAGCAGCTTGGCCCCAGGGGCAGAGGGAGAGACCCAGTACTTC. Translated: CASSLAPGAEGETQYF.